This T cell receptor beta chain was sequenced in a study of beta chain features in type 1 diabetes. Study-wide background: The patients were much like the healthy donors in age, gender and cell yields. Analysis included 100 million to 110 million sorted cells drawn from all samples.

Naive, central memory, regulatory and stem cell-like memory cells within the CD4+ compartment were sorted using CD45RO/CCR7/CD25/CD127/CD95/CD27. Since all of the isolated RNA was reverse transcribed, expressed TCRB transcripts were what got sequenced. The data were produced by immunoSEQ multiplex PCR, yet TCRdb's version contains in-frame clones alone and is incomplete. The table includes approximately 400,000 clones, less than 15% detected once. The sequenced material came from naive CD4+ T cells from blood. The sequence came from a young woman in good health.

In nucleotides, the CDR3 is TGTGCCAGCAGCTTGGGCAGGGTGGACCACGAGCAGTACTTC. It yields the protein CASSLGRVDHEQYF. V usage is TRBV7-9 and J usage is TRBJ2-7; possible D gene TRBD1, 5 bases. V lost 3 bases, J lost 5 bases, and 14 bases lay in between. Germline V lookup: CDR1 SEHNR, CDR2 FQNEAQ (reference sequence). There are 14 residues in the CDR3.